The 2 T cell receptor beta chains below were found in one sample sequenced in a study of cytomegalovirus exposure and HLA in healthy donors. The PCR had 60 Vbeta and 13 Jbeta primers. TCRdb's copy holds only in-frame clones and misses some; the assay was immunoSEQ multiplex PCR. The table has over 150,000 clones, around 80% seen once. Sequenced input: PBMCs. These receptors were collected from a woman aged 25 to 39 in good health and CMV-seropositive.

Here the CDR3 reads CASSVDSGPEETQYF. The CDR3 DNA sequence: TGTGCCAGCAGTGTGGATAGCGGGCCCGAAGAGACCCAGTACTTC. This rearrangement joins TRBV2 to TRBJ2-5, with TRBD2 identical over 7 bases. This CDR3 is built from 15 residues. The germline gives CDR1 SNHLY, CDR2 FYNNEI. V lost 4 bases to trimming and J lost 3 bases; unmatched junction nucleotides: 8.

The chain links TRBV27 to TRBJ1-5; the match to TRBD1 covers 9 bases. The V gene's germline CDR1 is MNHEY and CDR2 SMNVEV (reference sequence). Trimming removed 4 bases from V and 9 bases from J; junction bases left unmatched: 7. CDR3 size: 14 residues. CDR3 sequence: CASSSTGGVRPQHF. Written as DNA, the CDR3 is TGTGCCAGCAGTTCGACAGGGGGGGTCCGGCCCCAGCATTTT.